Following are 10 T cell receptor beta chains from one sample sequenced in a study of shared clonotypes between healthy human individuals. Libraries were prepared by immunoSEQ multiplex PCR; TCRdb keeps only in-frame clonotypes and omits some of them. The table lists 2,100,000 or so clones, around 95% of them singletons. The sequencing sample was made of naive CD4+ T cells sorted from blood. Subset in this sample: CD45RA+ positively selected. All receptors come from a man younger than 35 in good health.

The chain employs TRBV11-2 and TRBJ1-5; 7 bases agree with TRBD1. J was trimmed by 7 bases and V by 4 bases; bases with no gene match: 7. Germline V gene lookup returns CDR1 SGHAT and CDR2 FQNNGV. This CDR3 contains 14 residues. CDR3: CASSSDRSEQPQHF. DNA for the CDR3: TGTGCCAGCAGCTCGGACAGGTCAGAACAGCCCCAGCATTTT.

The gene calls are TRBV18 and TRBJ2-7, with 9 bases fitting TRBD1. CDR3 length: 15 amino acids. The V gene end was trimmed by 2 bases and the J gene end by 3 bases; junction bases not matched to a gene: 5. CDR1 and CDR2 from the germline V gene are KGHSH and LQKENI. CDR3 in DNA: TGTGCCAGCTCACCATCGGGACAGGGCATCTACGAGCAGTACTTC. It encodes CASSPSGQGIYEQYF.

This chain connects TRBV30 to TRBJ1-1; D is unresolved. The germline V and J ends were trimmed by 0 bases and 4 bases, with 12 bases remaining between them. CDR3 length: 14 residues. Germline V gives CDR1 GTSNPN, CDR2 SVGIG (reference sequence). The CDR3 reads CAWSVPGVGTEAFF. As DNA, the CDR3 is TGTGCCTGGAGTGTACCCGGGGTGGGCACTGAAGCTTTCTTT.

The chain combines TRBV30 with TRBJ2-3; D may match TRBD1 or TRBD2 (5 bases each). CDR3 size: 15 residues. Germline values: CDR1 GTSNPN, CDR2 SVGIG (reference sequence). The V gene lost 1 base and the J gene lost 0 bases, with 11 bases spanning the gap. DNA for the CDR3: TGTGCCTGGAGTGGGGACCGAATTAGCACAGATACGCAGTATTTT. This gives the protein CAWSGDRISTDTQYF.

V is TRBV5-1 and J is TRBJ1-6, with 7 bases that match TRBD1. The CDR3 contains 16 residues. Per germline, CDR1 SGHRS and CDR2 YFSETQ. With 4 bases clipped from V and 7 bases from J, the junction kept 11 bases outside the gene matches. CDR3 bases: TGCGCCAGCAGCCCTACGACCGGGACAGTCAATTCACCCCTCCACTTT. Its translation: CASSPTTGTVNSPLHF.

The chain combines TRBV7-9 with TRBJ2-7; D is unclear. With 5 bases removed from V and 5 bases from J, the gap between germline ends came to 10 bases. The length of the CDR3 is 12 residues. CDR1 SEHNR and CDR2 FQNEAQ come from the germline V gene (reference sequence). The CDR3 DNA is TGTGCCAGCAGCCAGACACAGAACGAGCAGTACTTC. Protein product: CASSQTQNEQYF. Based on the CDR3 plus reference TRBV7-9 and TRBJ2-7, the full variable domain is DTGVSQNPRHKITKRGQNVTFRCDPISEHNRLYWYRQTLGQGPEFLTYFQNEAQLEKSRLLSDRFSAERPKGSFSTLEIQRTEQGDSAMYLCASSQTQNEQYFGPGTRLTVT.

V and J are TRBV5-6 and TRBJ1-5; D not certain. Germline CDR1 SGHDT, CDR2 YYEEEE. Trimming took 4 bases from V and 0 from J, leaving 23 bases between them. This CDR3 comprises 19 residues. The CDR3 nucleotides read TGTGCCAGCAGCCAACTTCCGACATTGGGCGGACCTAGCAATCAGCCCCAGCATTTT. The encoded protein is CASSQLPTLGGPSNQPQHF. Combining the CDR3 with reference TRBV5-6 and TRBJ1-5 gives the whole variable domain DAGVTQSPTHLIKTRGQQVTLRCSPKSGHDTVSWYQQALGQGPQFIFQYYEEEERQRGNFPDRFSGHQFPNYSSELNVNALLLGDSALYLCASSQLPTLGGPSNQPQHFGDGTRLSIL.

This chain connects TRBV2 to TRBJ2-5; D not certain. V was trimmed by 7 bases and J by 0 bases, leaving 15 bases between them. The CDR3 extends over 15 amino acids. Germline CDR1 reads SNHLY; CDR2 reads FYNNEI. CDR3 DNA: TGTGCCAGCAAGGACCGGATGGGAAACCAAGAGACCCAGTACTTC. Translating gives CASKDRMGNQETQYF.

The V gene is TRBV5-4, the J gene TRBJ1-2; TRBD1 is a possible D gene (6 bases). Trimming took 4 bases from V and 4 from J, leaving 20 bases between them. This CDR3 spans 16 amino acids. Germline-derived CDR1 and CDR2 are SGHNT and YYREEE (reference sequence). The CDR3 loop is CASSPPGTTGAYGYTF. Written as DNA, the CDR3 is TGTGCCAGCAGCCCCCCAGGGACGACAGGCGCCTATGGCTACACCTTC. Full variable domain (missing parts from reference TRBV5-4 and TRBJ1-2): ETGVTQSPTHLIKTRGQQVTLRCSSQSGHNTVSWYQQALGQGPQFIFQYYREEENGRGNFPPRFSGLQFPNYSSELNVNALELDDSALYLCASSPPGTTGAYGYTFGSGTRLTVV.

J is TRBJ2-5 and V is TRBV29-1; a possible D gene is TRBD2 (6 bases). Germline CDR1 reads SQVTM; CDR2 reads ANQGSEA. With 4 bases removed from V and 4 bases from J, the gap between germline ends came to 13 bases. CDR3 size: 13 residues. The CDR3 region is CSVAGRLRETQYF. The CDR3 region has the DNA TGCAGCGTTGCCGGGAGATTGCGAGAGACCCAGTACTTC.